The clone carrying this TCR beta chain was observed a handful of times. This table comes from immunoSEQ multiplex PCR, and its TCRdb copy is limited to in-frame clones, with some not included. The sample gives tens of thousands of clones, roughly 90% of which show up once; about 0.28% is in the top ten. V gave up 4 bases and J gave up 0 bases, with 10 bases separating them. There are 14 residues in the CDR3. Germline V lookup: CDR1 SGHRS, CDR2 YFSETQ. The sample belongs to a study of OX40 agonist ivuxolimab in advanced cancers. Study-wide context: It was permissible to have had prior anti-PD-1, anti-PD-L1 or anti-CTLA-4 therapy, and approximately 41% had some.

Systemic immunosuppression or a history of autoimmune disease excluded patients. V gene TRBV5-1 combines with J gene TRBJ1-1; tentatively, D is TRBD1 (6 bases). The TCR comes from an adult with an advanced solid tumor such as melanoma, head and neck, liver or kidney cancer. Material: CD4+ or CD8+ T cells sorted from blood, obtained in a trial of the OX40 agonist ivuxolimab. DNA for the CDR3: TGCGCCAGCAGCGAGGGACACCTGAACACTGAAGCTTTCTTT. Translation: CASSEGHLNTEAFF.